Each of the 8 T cell receptor beta chains below was sequenced from the same sample in a study of CD8 T cell repertoires and HIV-1 epitope variants. Only in-frame clones appear in the TCRdb table, and some are missing; sequencing was by immunoSEQ multiplex PCR. In the table there are about 2,400 clones, about two thirds of which are singletons. No cognate antigen is known for these TCRs. The sequenced sample consisted of cultured CD8+ T cells derived from PBMCs. The receptors come from a male donor with HIV.

V usage is TRBV5-1 and J usage is TRBJ2-1; 7 bases are shared with TRBD1. The CDR3 length is 14 residues. The germline V gene encodes CDR1 SGHRS and CDR2 YFSETQ. The V segment lost 0 bases and the J segment 8 bases; nucleotides outside the gene matches: 5. CDR3 coding DNA: TGCGCCAGCAGCTTGGGAGACAGGGACGATGAGCAGTTCTTC. It encodes CASSLGDRDDEQFF.

This clone was counted a few times. The V gene is TRBV2, the J gene TRBJ1-2; 8 bases match TRBD1. From germline, CDR1 is SNHLY and CDR2 FYNNEI. The CDR3 runs 14 residues. The ends lost 6 bases at V and 8 bases at J; junction bases unmatched: 11. The CDR3 DNA reads as TGTGCCAGCAGCCTAGGACAGGGACTGTTGGGCTACACCTTC. This sequence encodes CASSLGQGLLGYTF. The full variable domain, its missing parts supplied by reference TRBV2 and TRBJ1-2, is EPEVTQTPSHQVTQMGQEVILRCVPISNHLYFYWYRQILGQKVEFLVSFYNNEISEKSEIFDDQFSVERPDGSNFTLKIRSTKLEDSAMYFCASSLGQGLLGYTFGSGTRLTVV.

The rearrangement links TRBV28 to TRBJ2-1; unclear D gene. The germline CDR1 and CDR2 sequences are MDHEN and SYDVKM. Trimming removed 3 bases at V and 7 bases at J, with 7 bases between. The CDR3 runs to 12 residues. CDR3 DNA: TGTGCCAGCAGTTTGGGGTTAAATGAGCAGTTCTTC. Translated, it gives CASSLGLNEQFF.

The rearrangement uses TRBV6-4 and TRBJ1-5, with D possibly TRBD1 on 5 matching bases. The CDR3 runs to 14 residues. V lost 10 bases and J lost 0, with 13 bases in between. Germline V gene lookup returns CDR1 MRHNA and CDR2 SNTAGT. The CDR3 spells CAKGKGHSNQPQHF. The CDR3 DNA sequence: TGTGCCAAGGGTAAGGGGCATAGCAATCAGCCCCAGCATTTT.

The gene calls are TRBV5-6 and TRBJ2-3, with D possibly being TRBD1 (6 bases). Germline CDR1 is SGHDT and CDR2 is YYEEEE. V dropped 4 bases and J dropped 2 bases, with 14 bases sitting between them. The CDR3 spans 15 residues. DNA for the CDR3: TGTGCCAGCAGCCCAACCCGGGACAACACAGATACGCAGTATTTT. Protein: CASSPTRDNTDTQYF.

This clone occurred a few times. V and J are TRBV7-2 and TRBJ2-1; 14 bases are a match to TRBD2. Germline loops: CDR1 SGHTA, CDR2 FQGNSA. J gave up 9 bases and V 1 base, and 5 bases lay outside the gene matches. The CDR3 is 16 amino acids. The CDR3 DNA reads TGTGCCAGCAGCTTAGATGGGACTAGCGGGGGTAGTGAGCAGTTCTTC. This sequence encodes CASSLDGTSGGSEQFF. Supplemented by reference TRBV7-2 and TRBJ2-1, the full variable domain reads GAGVSQSPSNKVTEKGKDVELRCDPISGHTALYWYRQSLGQGLEFLIYFQGNSAPDKSGLPSDRFSAERTGGSVSTLTIQRTQQEDSAVYLCASSLDGTSGGSEQFFGPGTRLTVL.

This clone has only one observation. This chain links TRBV2 with TRBJ1-1; the D gene is possibly TRBD1 (5 bases). V was pared by 3 bases and J by 1 base, with 6 bases between. The germline V gene has CDR1 SNHLY and CDR2 FYNNEI. The CDR3 length is 13 residues. The CDR3 coding sequence is TGTGCCAGCAGTGAGGGGCGGAACACTGAAGCTTTCTTT. Amino acids: CASSEGRNTEAFF.

This chain links TRBV6-5 with TRBJ1-4, with 7 bases identical to TRBD1. The CDR3 is 16 residues long. V lost 4 bases and J lost 4; bases outside the gene matches: 9. Germline CDR1 reads MNHEY; CDR2 reads SVGAGI. CDR3 sequence reads: CASSSTQGTVNEKLFF. The CDR3, as DNA: TGTGCCAGCAGTTCCACTCAGGGGACAGTTAATGAAAAACTGTTTTTT.